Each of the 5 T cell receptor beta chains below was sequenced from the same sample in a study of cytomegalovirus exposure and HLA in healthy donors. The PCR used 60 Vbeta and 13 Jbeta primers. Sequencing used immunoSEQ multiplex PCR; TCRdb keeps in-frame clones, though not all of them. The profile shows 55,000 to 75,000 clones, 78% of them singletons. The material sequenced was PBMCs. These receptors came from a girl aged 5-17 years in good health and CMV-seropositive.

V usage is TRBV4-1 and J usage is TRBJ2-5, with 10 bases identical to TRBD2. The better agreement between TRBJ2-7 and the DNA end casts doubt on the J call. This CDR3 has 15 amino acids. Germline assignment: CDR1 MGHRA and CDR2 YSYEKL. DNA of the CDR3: TGCGCCAGCAGCCAAGAATCTAGCGGGGGCTACGAGCAGTACTTC. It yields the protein CASSQESSGGYEQYF.

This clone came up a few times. CDR3 bases: TGTGCCAGCAGTGAGCCCGGGGGTCCTGAAGCTTTCTTT. Translating it yields CASSEPGGPEAFF. The chain recombines TRBV6-1 with TRBJ1-1; D possibly corresponds to TRBD1 (5 bases). V was pared by 3 bases and J by 6 bases, with 11 bases between. Germline assignment: CDR1 MNHNS and CDR2 SASEGT. This CDR3 is 13 amino acids long.

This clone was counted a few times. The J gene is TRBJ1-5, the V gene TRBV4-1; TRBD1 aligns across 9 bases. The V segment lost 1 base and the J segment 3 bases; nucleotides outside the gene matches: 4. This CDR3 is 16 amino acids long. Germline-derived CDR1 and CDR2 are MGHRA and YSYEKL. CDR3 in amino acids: CASSQGGQGINQPQHF. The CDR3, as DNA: TGCGCCAGCAGCCAAGGTGGACAGGGGATCAATCAGCCCCAGCATTTT.

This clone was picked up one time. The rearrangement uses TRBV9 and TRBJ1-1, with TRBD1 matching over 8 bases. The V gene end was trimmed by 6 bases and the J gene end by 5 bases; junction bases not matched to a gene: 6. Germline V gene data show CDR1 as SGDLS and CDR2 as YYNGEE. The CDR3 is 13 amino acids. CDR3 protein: CASTNTGGTEAFF. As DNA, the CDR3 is TGTGCCAGCACCAACACAGGGGGGACTGAAGCTTTCTTT.

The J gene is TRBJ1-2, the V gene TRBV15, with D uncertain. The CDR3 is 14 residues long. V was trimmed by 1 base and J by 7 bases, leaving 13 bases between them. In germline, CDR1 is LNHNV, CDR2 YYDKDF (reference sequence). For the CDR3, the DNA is TGTGCCACCAGCAGAGTTAGTGCGGTTGGTGGCTACACCTTC. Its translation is CATSRVSAVGGYTF.